This TCR beta chain appears in the sequencing data of a study of T cells in Graves' hyperthyroidism and ophthalmopathy. The V end lost 3 bases, the J end lost 5 bases, and 17 bases lay between the germline ends. The germline V gene encodes CDR1 MNHEY and CDR2 SMNVEV (reference sequence). The CDR3 is 15 amino acids. It was uncontrolled infection, other autoimmune disease, pregnancy or lactation that excluded patients. Diagnostic assessment was based on clinical symptoms, serum thyroxine and TRAb, thyroid ultrasound and orbital computed tomography. Researchers amplified the TCR beta CDR3 regions from RNA transcripts. The study used the HTBI primer set for a first-round RT-PCR of the TCR CDR3. TCRdb passed the multiplex PCR reads through MiXCR, listing each CDR3 protein once. The table lists 550,000 to 600,000 distinct CDR3 sequences, 15% to 20% of them singletons. This clonotype was detected many times. Its antigen is currently unknown.

General study findings and limits: Blood samples included most of the expanded thyroid clonotypes exceeding 0.001.

The chain employs TRBV27 and TRBJ2-7; no definite D call. The source of this sequence is a woman under 30 with Graves' hyperthyroidism. Material for sequencing was blood. CDR3 nucleotides: TGTGCCAGCAGTTTTGGGGTAACCTATTACGACGAGCAGTACTTC. Translating gives CASSFGVTYYDEQYF.